A single sample is the source of the 11 T cell receptor beta chains below, sequenced in a study of T-cell reconstitution after alpha-beta-depleted transplantation in children. Preparation of the TCRbeta library used unique molecular identifiers. TCRdb reprocessed the PCR reads with MiXCR, giving one entry per CDR3 protein. The top ten clones hold about 25% of a sample with 75,000 to 90,000 distinct CDR3 sequences, roughly 15% of them seen once. The sequences come from PBMCs, mostly from graft donor cells, collected 180 days after TCRalphabeta/CD19-depleted stem cell transplant. These receptors originate from a male patient aged 2-15 years who had a stem cell transplant for acute lymphoblastic leukemia, so the T cells may come from the graft donor.

The rearrangement links TRBV4-3 to TRBJ2-7; 11 nucleotides agree with TRBD2. In germline, CDR1 is LGHNA, CDR2 YSLEER. Trimming at V came to 4 bases and at J to 3 bases, leaving 5 bases not matched to a gene. The CDR3 is 15 residues long. The CDR3 protein is CASSRGTSGFYEQYF. DNA of the CDR3: TGCGCCAGCAGCCGAGGGACTAGCGGATTCTACGAGCAGTACTTC.

The rearrangement links TRBV5-1 to TRBJ2-7, with TRBD2 matching over 15 bases. CDR1 is SGHRS and CDR2 is YFSETQ in the germline V gene. V was clipped by 0 bases and J by 5 bases; unmatched bases: 3. The CDR3 consists of 16 residues. The CDR3 reads CASSLAGLAGGNEQYF. The CDR3 nucleotides read TGCGCCAGCAGCTTGGCCGGACTAGCGGGAGGGAACGAGCAGTACTTC.

This rearrangement joins TRBV5-5 to TRBJ2-1, with TRBD2 identical over 10 bases. Germline values: CDR1 SGHKS, CDR2 YYEKEE (reference sequence). V shed 2 bases and J 4 bases; nucleotides not matched to a gene: 6. The CDR3 has 16 amino acids. The CDR3 sequence is CASSLSSGGSYNEQFF. The CDR3 DNA reads as TGTGCCAGCAGCTTATCTAGCGGGGGCTCTTACAATGAGCAGTTCTTC.

Of note for this clonotype: A read error may produce the germline difference seen at one junction end. This chain connects TRBV7-9 to TRBJ2-5; 10 bases map to TRBD1. From germline, CDR1 is SEHNR and CDR2 FQNEAQ (reference sequence). CDR3 length: 14 residues. The CDR3, as DNA: TGTGCCAGCAGCTCGGGACAGGGGCAAGAGACCCAGTCCTTC. Translated: CASSSGQGQETQSF.

This clonotype was counted a few times. The chain couples TRBV13 to TRBJ1-5; 7 positions match TRBD1. The germline gives CDR1 PRHDT, CDR2 FYEKMQ (reference sequence). The CDR3 consists of 16 residues. The junction had 13 bases not matched to a gene; V was cut back by 5 bases and J by 6 bases. This CDR3 is CASSVRDREGSQPQHF. The CDR3 coding sequence is TGTGCCAGCAGCGTACGGGACAGAGAGGGAAGTCAGCCCCAGCATTTT. The complete variable domain, with remaining parts taken from reference TRBV13 and TRBJ1-5, reads AAGVIQSPRHLIKEKRETATLKCYPIPRHDTVYWYQQGPGQDPQFLISFYEKMQSDKGSIPDRFSAQQFSDYHSELNMSSLELGDSALYFCASSVRDREGSQPQHFGDGTRLSIL.

The sample holds many counts of this clonotype. The V and J genes are TRBV12-3 or TRBV12-4 and TRBJ1-1, with TRBD1 as a possible D gene (6 bases). This CDR3 has 15 residues. V was clipped by 6 bases and J by 7 bases, with 21 bases between them. The CDR3 loop reads CASSPRGGSYGEAFF. As DNA, the CDR3 is TGTGCCAGCAGCCCGAGGGGGGGGTCCTACGGTGAAGCTTTCTTT.

This clonotype occurred many times. CDR3 DNA sequence: TGTGCCAGCACCTTGGGGGGCAGGGAGACCCAGTACTTC. As protein: CASTLGGRETQYF. The chain links TRBV12-3 or TRBV12-4 to TRBJ2-5; D might be TRBD1 or TRBD2, each matching 6 bases. V was shortened by 7 bases and J by 5 bases, with 14 bases between the two germline ends. The CDR3 sequence is 13 residues long.

CDR3 residues: CASSLARQGRGTEAFF. CDR3 bases: TGTGCCAGCAGCTTAGCCCGACAGGGGCGGGGCACTGAAGCTTTCTTT. V is TRBV7-2 and J is TRBJ1-1; 8 bases agree with TRBD1. Trimming took 0 bases from V and 4 from J; bases not matched to a gene: 7. This CDR3 has 16 residues. Germline V gene lookup returns CDR1 SGHTA and CDR2 FQGNSA. Full variable domain (remainder filled in from reference TRBV7-2 and TRBJ1-1): GAGVSQSPSNKVTEKGKDVELRCDPISGHTALYWYRQSLGQGLEFLIYFQGNSAPDKSGLPSDRFSAERTGGSVSTLTIQRTQQEDSAVYLCASSLARQGRGTEAFFGQGTRLTVV.

The rearrangement uses TRBV7-9 and TRBJ2-2; unclear D gene. The germline V and J ends were trimmed by 3 bases and 1 base, with 6 bases remaining between them. The CDR3 consists of 14 residues. CDR1 and CDR2 from the germline V gene are SEHNR and FQNEAQ (reference sequence). CDR3 protein: CASSLLMNTGELFF. The CDR3 coding sequence is TGTGCCAGCAGCTTGTTGATGAACACCGGGGAGCTGTTTTTT.

Judged by abundance, this clonotype is medium-sized. The CDR3 DNA follows: TGTGCCAGCAGCCACCTCCAGGGACTGCCCTACACCTTC. Residues: CASSHLQGLPYTF. V gene TRBV3-1 combines with J gene TRBJ1-2, with a weak D call TRBD1 (5 bases). V was shortened by 3 bases and J by 10 bases, with 15 bases between the two germline ends. Germline V gene sequence: CDR1 LGHDT, CDR2 YNNKEL (reference sequence). The length of the CDR3 is 13 residues.

The chain uses TRBV2 and TRBJ1-2; a possible D gene is TRBD1 (5 bases). The CDR3 is 11 residues long. The V gene lost 8 bases and the J gene lost 10 bases, with 14 bases spanning the gap. The V gene's germline CDR1 is SNHLY and CDR2 FYNNEI. The CDR3 loop reads CASGLGGFYTF. The CDR3 nucleotides read TGTGCCAGCGGTTTGGGGGGGTTCTACACCTTC.